A selection of T cell receptor beta chains follows, all from one sample in a study of cytomegalovirus exposure and HLA in healthy donors. Sequencing used immunoSEQ multiplex PCR; TCRdb keeps in-frame clones, though not all of them. Seen here are roughly 80,000 clones, roughly 79% observed once, and the top ten hold 1.5% to 2%. The material sequenced was PBMCs. The receptors originated from a woman aged 25-40 years in good health and CMV-seronegative. CDR3s include the opening cysteine and the closing phenylalanine or tryptophan. The D gene is left open where the match is weak. Rows give clone size only sometimes, using once, few, many, or a class for an expanded clone.

V	J	D	size	DNA	CDR3
TRBV5-1	TRBJ1-2	TRBD1	NA	TGCGCCAGCAGCGGGACAGGAGCCGGCTACACCTTC	CASSGTGAGYTF
TRBV30	TRBJ1-3	NA	NA	TGTGCCTGGGGACAGATGGCCTCTGGAAACACCATATATTTT	CAWGQMASGNTIYF
TRBV30	TRBJ2-5	NA	NA	TGTGCCTGGAGTGTACGCGTATTTCAAGAGACCCAGTACTTC	CAWSVRVFQETQYF
TRBV9	TRBJ1-4	NA	NA	TGTGCCAGCAGCGTGGGCAATGCTAATGAAAAACTGTTTTTT	CASSVGNANEKLFF
TRBV10-3	TRBJ2-3	NA	NA	TGTGCCACCCGGATAGAGACTAGCACAGATACGCAGTATTTT	CATRIETSTDTQYF
TRBV18	TRBJ1-5	NA	NA	TGTGCCAGCTCACCCCAGGGTGGAAATCAGCCCCAGCATTTT	CASSPQGGNQPQHF
TRBV19	TRBJ2-3	TRBD1	NA	TGTGCCAGTAGCAGAAATCAATGGACAGGGGCGGGAACAGATACGCAGTATTTT	CASSRNQWTGAGTDTQYF
TRBV7-8	TRBJ1-3	NA	NA	TGTGCCAGCAGCGGCACGACAGGACCGTTCTCTGGAAACACCATATATTTT	CASSGTTGPFSGNTIYF
TRBV10-1	TRBJ2-1	NA	NA	TGCGCCAGCAGTGAGTCGATCTCAGGGACTCCATACAATGAGCAGTTCTTC	CASSESISGTPYNEQFF
TRBV14	TRBJ1-1	NA	NA	TGTGCCAGCAGCCGAAAACAGATCATGAACACTGAAGCTTTCTTT	CASSRKQIMNTEAFF
TRBV6-1	TRBJ2-3	TRBD2	NA	TGTGCCAGCAGTGGGGGCCTAGCGGGAGGACAAGATACGCAGTATTTT	CASSGGLAGGQDTQYF
TRBV5-4	TRBJ2-7	TRBD1	NA	TGTGCCAGCAGCTCAGCGGGACAGGGCTACGAGCAGTACTTC	CASSSAGQGYEQYF
TRBV25-1	TRBJ2-3	TRBD1	NA	TGTGCCAGCAGTTGGACAGGCACTAGCACAGATACGCAGTATTTT	CASSWTGTSTDTQYF
TRBV7-2	TRBJ1-1	NA	NA	TGTGCCAGCAGCTTAGTTTCCTTGAACACTGAAGCTTTCTTT	CASSLVSLNTEAFF
TRBV7-9	TRBJ2-1	NA	NA	TGTGCCAGCACTGGTTGGGCTTACAATGAGCAGTTCTTC	CASTGWAYNEQFF
TRBV15	TRBJ2-1	NA	NA	TGTGCCACCAGCAGAGATGTCAGATACAATGAGCAGTTCTTC	CATSRDVRYNEQFF
TRBV7-2	TRBJ1-1	TRBD1	once	TGTGCCAGCAGCACAGGGGAGTTCATGAACACTGAAGCTTTCTTT	CASSTGEFMNTEAFF
TRBV28	TRBJ2-1	NA	NA	TGTGCCAGCAGTTTAAAGTTTCGACAGAGCTCCTACAATGAGCAGTTCTTC	CASSLKFRQSSYNEQFF
TRBV5-1	TRBJ1-3	NA	NA	TGCGCCAGCAGCGTGACGGGGAGAAGTGGAAACACCATATATTTT	CASSVTGRSGNTIYF
TRBV7-8	TRBJ1-2	NA	NA	TGTGCCAGCAGCCCAAACAGGGCTCCAAACTATGGCTACACCTTC	CASSPNRAPNYGYTF
TRBV28	TRBJ1-2	TRBD1	NA	TGTGCCAGCAGGGGGACAGGGTACGATCGCTATGGCTACACCTTC	CASRGTGYDRYGYTF
TRBV5-1	TRBJ2-7	TRBD2	NA	TGCGCCAGCAGCCCGGAGGCTAGCGGGCTTCCCTACGAGCAGTACTTC	CASSPEASGLPYEQYF
TRBV7-9	TRBJ2-7	TRBD2	NA	TGTGCCAGCAGCTTAGCGGTCCTAGCGGGAGACCGAGACGAGCAGTACTTC	CASSLAVLAGDRDEQYF
TRBV6-1	TRBJ1-5	TRBD1	NA	TGTGCCAGCAGTAGGGACAGGGTAAGCAATCAGCCCCAGCATTTT	CASSRDRVSNQPQHF
TRBV30	TRBJ2-7	TRBD2	NA	TGTGCCTGGACCCCCCCAAACCGGGGAGGGTACGAGCAGTACTTC	CAWTPPNRGGYEQYF
TRBV7-2	TRBJ2-5	NA	NA	TGTGCCAGCAGCTTAGATGGACTAACAGAGACCCAGTACTTC	CASSLDGLTETQYF
TRBV9	TRBJ2-7	TRBD1	NA	TGTGCCAGCAGCGCACCCCAGGACAGGCCTCAAACCTACGAGCAGTACTTC	CASSAPQDRPQTYEQYF
TRBV7-2	TRBJ2-3	TRBD2	NA	TGTGCCAGCAGCTCCGGGGGGGGCACAGATACGCAGTATTTT	CASSSGGGTDTQYF
TRBV6-5	TRBJ1-1	NA	once	TGTGCCAGCAGTTTGGACACCAGAAACACTGAAGCTTTCTTT	CASSLDTRNTEAFF
TRBV4-1	TRBJ1-2	TRBD1	NA	TGCGCCAGCAGCCAGATGGGACAGGGCGGCTATGGCTACACCTTC	CASSQMGQGGYGYTF
TRBV7-3	TRBJ1-1	TRBD1	NA	TGTGCCAGCAGCTTAATAAGGGGGCGCACTCCGCGTCAAGCTTTCTTT	CASSLIRGRTPRQAFF
TRBV5-1	TRBJ2-5	NA	NA	TGCGCCAGCAGCTCGCTAGCTGGGCCCCCCCTAGAGACCCAGTACTTC	CASSSLAGPPLETQYF
TRBV7-8	TRBJ1-5	NA	NA	TGTGCCAGCAGCACCAGGGCAGGCAATCAGCCCCAGCATTTT	CASSTRAGNQPQHF
TRBV5-6	TRBJ1-1	NA	once	TGTGCCAGCAGCTTGGATAGGGGGGGCACTGAAGCTTTCTTT	CASSLDRGGTEAFF
TRBV6-1	TRBJ2-2	NA	NA	TGTGCCAGCGATGAGGGGAACACCGGGGAGCTGTTTTTT	CASDEGNTGELFF
TRBV30	TRBJ2-7	NA	few	TGTGCCTGGACCGACCTAGGCGGATACGAGCAGTACTTC	CAWTDLGGYEQYF
TRBV6-5	TRBJ2-3	TRBD2	NA	TGTGCCAGCAGGACTAGCCCGGGCACAGATACGCAGTATTTT	CASRTSPGTDTQYF
TRBV19	TRBJ1-5	NA	NA	TGTGCCAGTAGTGGCCGGGGCAATCAGCCCCAGCATTTT	CASSGRGNQPQHF
TRBV10-3	TRBJ2-7	TRBD1	NA	TGTGCCATCAGTGGGCCGGGACAGGGGACCTCAAGCCGGCCCTACGAGCAGTACTTC	CAISGPGQGTSSRPYEQYF
TRBV5-1	TRBJ1-1	NA	NA	TGCGCCAGCAGTCGGCGGTTGAACACTGAAGCTTTCTTT	CASSRRLNTEAFF
TRBV5-4	TRBJ1-2	TRBD1	NA	TGTGCCAGCACCCAAACGACAGGGGGCTATGGCTACACCTTC	CASTQTTGGYGYTF
TRBV27	TRBJ2-2	TRBD1	NA	TGTGCCAGCAGTCGGGGGACAGGCGTCACCGGGGAGCTGTTTTTT	CASSRGTGVTGELFF
TRBV28	TRBJ2-7	NA	NA	TGTGCCAGCAGTTTAGCCCCCCCCCGGACAGACTACGAGCAGTACTTC	CASSLAPPRTDYEQYF
TRBV7-9	TRBJ2-7	TRBD2	NA	TGTGCCAGCAGCTTTGGGGGGGTAGCCTACGAGCAGTACTTC	CASSFGGVAYEQYF
TRBV29-1	TRBJ2-5	TRBD1	once	TGCAGCGTTAGCCGGACAGGGGTCGGGGAGACCCAGTACTTC	CSVSRTGVGETQYF
TRBV7-9	TRBJ1-1	NA	once	TGTGCCAGCAGCTTATTCGTGAACACTGAAGCTTTCTTT	CASSLFVNTEAFF
TRBV6-1	TRBJ2-7	NA	few	TGTGCCAGCAGTGAAGCGTCGCGTGGAGCCTCCGGGGAGCAGTACTTC	CASSEASRGASGEQYF
TRBV19	TRBJ2-7	NA	few	TGTGCCAGTAGCTCGGGTGGGGGGACAGTCCCCTACGAGCAGTACTTC	CASSSGGGTVPYEQYF